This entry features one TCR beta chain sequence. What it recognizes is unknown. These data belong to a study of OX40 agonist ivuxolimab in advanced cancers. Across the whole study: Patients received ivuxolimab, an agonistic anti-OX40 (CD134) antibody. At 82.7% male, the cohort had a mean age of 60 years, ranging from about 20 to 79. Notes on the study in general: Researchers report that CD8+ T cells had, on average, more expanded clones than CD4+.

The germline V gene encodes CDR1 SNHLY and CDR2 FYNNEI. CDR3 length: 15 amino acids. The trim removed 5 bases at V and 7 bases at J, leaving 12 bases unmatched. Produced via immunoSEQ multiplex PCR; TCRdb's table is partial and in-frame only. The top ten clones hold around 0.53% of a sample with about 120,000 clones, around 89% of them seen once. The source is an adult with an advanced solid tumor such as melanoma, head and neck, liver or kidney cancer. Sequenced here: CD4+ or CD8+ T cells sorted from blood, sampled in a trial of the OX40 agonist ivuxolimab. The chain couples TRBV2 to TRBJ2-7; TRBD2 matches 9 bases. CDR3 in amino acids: CASSRGASGVREQYF. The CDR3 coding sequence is TGTGCCAGCAGTAGGGGAGCTAGCGGGGTAAGGGAGCAGTACTTC.